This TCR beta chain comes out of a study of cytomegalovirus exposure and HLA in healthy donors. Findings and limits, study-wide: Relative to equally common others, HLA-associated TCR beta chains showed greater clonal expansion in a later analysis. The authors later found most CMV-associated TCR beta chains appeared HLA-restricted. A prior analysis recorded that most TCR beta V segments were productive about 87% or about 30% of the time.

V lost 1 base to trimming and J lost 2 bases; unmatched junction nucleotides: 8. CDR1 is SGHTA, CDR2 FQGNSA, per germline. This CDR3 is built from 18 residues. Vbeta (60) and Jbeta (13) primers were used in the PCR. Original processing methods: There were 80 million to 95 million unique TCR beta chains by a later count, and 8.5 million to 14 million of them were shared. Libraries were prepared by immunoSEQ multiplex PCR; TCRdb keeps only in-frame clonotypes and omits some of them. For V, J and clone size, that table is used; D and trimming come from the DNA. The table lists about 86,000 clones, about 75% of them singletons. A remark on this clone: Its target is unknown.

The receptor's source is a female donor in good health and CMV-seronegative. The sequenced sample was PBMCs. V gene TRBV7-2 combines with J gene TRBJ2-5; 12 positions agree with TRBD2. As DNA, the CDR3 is TGTGCCAGCAGCTTAGGCCTGACTAGCGGGAGCCTGCAAGAGACCCAGTACTTC. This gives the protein CASSLGLTSGSLQETQYF.